This TCR beta chain was obtained from a study of shared clonotypes between healthy human individuals. V was cut by 2 bases and J by 2 bases, with 5 bases left in between. Germline V lookup: CDR1 SNHLY, CDR2 FYNNEI. The CDR3 has 13 residues. Sequencing was at deep level. This table comes from immunoSEQ multiplex PCR, and its TCRdb copy is limited to in-frame clones, with some not included. This table holds fewer than 600,000 clones, around 77% found once. This clone was seen a few times. The sample was PBMCs. The TCR comes from a woman in her thirties or forties in good health. Some clones in this sample may be carry-over from other donors' samples. This chain connects TRBV2 to TRBJ2-3; no clear D. CDR3 nucleotide sequence: TGTGCCAGCAGTGAACTCCTCACAGATACGCAGTATTTT. This encodes CASSELLTDTQYF.